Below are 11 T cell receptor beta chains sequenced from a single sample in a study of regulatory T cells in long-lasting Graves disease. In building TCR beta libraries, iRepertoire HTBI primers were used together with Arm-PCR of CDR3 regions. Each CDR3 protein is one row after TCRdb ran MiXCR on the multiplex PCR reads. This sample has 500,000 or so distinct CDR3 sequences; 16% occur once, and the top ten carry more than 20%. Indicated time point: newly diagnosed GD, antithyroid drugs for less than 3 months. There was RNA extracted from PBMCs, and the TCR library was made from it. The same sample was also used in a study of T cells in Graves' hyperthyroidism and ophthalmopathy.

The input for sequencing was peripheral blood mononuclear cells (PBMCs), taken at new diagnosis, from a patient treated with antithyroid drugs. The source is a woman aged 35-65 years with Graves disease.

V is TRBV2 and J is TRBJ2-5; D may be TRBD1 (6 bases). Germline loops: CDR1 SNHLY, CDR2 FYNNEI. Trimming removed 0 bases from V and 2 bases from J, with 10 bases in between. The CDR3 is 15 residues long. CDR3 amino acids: CASSEAPDSQETQYF. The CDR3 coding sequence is TGTGCCAGCAGTGAAGCCCCGGACAGTCAAGAGACCCAGTACTTC.

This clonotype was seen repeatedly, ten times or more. The CDR3 DNA reads TGCAGTGCTACAACTTATCCGGGGGCAGATACGCAGTATTTT. It translates to CSATTYPGADTQYF. V and J are TRBV20-1 and TRBJ2-3; maybe TRBD2 (6 bases). Germline CDR1 reads DFQATT; CDR2 reads SNEGSKA (reference sequence). V dropped 4 bases and J dropped 4 bases, with 15 bases sitting between them. The CDR3 covers 14 residues.

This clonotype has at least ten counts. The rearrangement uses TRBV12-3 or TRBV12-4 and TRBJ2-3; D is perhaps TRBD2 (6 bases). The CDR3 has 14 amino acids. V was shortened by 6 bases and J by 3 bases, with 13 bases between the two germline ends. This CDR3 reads CASSSRGSTDTQYF. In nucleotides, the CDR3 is TGTGCCAGCAGCTCCCGGGGGTCAACAGATACGCAGTATTTT.

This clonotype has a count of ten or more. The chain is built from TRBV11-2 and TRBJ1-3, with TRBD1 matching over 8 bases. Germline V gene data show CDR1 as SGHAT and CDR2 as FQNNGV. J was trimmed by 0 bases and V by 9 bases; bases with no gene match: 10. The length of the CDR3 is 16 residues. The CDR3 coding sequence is TGTGCCAGTTGGGACAGGTCCTTCAACTCTGGAAACACCATATATTTT. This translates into CASWDRSFNSGNTIYF.

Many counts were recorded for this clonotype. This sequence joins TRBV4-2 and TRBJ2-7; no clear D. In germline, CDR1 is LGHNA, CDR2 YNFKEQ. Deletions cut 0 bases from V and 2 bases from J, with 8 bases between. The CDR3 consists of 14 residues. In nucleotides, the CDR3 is TGTGCCAGCAGCCAAGATCCCCTAGCCTACGAGCAGTACTTC. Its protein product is CASSQDPLAYEQYF.

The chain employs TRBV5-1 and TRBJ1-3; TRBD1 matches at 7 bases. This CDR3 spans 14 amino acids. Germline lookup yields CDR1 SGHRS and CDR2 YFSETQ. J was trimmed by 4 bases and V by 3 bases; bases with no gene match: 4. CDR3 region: CASSSPGQGNTIYF. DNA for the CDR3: TGCGCCAGCAGCTCTCCGGGACAGGGAAACACCATATATTTT.

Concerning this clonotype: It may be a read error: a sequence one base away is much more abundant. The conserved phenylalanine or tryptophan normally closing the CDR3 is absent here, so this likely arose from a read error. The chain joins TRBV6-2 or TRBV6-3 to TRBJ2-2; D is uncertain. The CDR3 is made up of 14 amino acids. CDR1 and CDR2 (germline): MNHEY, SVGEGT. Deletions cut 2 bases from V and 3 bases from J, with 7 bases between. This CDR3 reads CASSYGRYTGELFS. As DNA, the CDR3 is TGTGCCAGCAGTTACGGCAGATACACCGGGGAGCTGTTTTCT.

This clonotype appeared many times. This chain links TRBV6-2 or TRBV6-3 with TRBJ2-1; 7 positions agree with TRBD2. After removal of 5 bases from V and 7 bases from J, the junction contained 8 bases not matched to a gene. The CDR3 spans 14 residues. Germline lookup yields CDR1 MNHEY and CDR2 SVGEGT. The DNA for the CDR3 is TGTGCCAGCAGTGAAGCGGGAATTCGTAATGAGCAGTTCTTC. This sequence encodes CASSEAGIRNEQFF.

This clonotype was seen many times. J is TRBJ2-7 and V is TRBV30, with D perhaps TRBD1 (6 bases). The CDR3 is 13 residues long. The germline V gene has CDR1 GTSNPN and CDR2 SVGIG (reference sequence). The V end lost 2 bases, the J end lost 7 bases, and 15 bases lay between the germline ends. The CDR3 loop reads CAWSTQGLGEQYF. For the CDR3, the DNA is TGTGCCTGGAGTACACAGGGATTAGGGGAGCAGTACTTC.

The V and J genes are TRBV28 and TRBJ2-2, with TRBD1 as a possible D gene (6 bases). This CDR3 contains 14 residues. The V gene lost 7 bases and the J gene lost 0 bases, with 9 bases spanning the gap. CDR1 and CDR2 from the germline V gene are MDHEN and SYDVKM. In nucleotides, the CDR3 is TGTGCCAGCACCTGGACAGCGAACACCGGGGAGCTGTTTTTT. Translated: CASTWTANTGELFF.

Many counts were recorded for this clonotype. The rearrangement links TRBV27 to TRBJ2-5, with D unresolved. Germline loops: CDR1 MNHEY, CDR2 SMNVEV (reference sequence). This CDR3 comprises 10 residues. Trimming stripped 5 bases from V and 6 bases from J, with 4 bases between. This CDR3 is CASSVKTQYF. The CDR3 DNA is TGTGCCAGCAGTGTAAAGACCCAGTACTTC.